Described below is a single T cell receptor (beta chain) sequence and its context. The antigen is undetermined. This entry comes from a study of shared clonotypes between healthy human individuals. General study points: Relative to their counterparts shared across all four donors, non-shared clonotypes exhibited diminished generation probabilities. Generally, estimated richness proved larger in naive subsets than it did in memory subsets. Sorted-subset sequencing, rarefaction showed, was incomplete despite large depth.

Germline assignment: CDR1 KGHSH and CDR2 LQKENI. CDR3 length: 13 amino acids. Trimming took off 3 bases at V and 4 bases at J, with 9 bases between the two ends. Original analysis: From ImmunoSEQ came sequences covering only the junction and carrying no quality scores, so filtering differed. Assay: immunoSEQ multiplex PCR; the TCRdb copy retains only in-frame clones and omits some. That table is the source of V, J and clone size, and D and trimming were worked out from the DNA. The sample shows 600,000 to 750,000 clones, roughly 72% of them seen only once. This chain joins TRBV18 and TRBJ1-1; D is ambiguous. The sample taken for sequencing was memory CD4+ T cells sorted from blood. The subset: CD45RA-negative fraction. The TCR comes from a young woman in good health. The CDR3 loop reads CASSPGEGTEAFF. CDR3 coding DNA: TGTGCCAGCTCACCTGGAGAGGGCACTGAAGCTTTCTTT.